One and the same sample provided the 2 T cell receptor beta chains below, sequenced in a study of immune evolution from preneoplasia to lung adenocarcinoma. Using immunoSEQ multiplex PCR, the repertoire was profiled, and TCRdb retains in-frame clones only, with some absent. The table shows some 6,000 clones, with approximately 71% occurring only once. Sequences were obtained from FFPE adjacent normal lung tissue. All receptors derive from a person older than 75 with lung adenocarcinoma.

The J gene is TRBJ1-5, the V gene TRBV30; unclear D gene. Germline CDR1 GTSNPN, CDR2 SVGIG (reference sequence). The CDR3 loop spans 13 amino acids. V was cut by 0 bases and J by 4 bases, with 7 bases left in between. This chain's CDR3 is CAWSVAGNQPQHF. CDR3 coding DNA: TGTGCCTGGAGTGTAGCCGGTAATCAGCCCCAGCATTTT. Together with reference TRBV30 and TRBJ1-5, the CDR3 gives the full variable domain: SQTIHQWPATLVQPVGSPLSLECTVEGTSNPNLYWYRQAAGRGLQLLFYSVGIGQISSEVPQNLSASRPQDRQFILSSKKLLLSDSGFYLCAWSVAGNQPQHFGDGTRLSIL.

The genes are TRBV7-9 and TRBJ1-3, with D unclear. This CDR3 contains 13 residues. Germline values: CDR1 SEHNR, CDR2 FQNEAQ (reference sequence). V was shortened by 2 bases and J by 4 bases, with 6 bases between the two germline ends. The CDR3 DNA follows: TGTGCCAGCAGCTTACCCCAGGGAAACACCATATATTTT. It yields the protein CASSLPQGNTIYF. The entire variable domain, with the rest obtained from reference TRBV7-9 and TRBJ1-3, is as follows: DTGVSQNPRHKITKRGQNVTFRCDPISEHNRLYWYRQTLGQGPEFLTYFQNEAQLEKSRLLSDRFSAERPKGSFSTLEIQRTEQGDSAMYLCASSLPQGNTIYFGEGSWLTVV.